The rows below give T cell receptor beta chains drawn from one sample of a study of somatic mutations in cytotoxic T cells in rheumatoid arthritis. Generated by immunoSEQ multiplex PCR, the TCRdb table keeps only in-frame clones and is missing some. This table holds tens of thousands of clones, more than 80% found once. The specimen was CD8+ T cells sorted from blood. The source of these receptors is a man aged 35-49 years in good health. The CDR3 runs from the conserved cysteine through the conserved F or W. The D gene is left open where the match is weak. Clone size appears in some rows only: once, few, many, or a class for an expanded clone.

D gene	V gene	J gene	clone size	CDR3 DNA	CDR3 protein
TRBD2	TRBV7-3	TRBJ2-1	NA	TGTGCCAGCAGCCCGGGCGGGGGGGCCTACAATGAGCAGTTCTTC	CASSPGGGAYNEQFF
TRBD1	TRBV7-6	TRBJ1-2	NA	TGTGCCAGCAGCTTAGAACACACAGGGGCGAACTATGGCTACACCTTC	CASSLEHTGANYGYTF
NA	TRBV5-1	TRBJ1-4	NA	TGCGCCAGCATTAATGAAAAACTGTTTTTT	CASINEKLFF
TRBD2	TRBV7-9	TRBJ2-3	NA	TGTGCCAGCAGCTCCCTAGCGGGAGGACCAGATACGCAGTATTTT	CASSSLAGGPDTQYF
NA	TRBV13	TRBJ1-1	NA	TGTGCCAGCAGCACAGAGGCGGACACTGAAGCTTTCTTT	CASSTEADTEAFF
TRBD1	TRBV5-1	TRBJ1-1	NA	TGCGCCAGCAGCTATCGACAGGGTTCACTTCGAGATGCTTTCTTT	CASSYRQGSLRDAFF
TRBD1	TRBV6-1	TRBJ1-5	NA	TGTGCCAGCAGTGAAGGGACAGGGGAGATTCAGCCCCAGCATTTT	CASSEGTGEIQPQHF
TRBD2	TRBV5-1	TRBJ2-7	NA	TGCGCCAGCAGCTTGACTAGCGGGCTTACCTACGAGCAGTACTTC	CASSLTSGLTYEQYF
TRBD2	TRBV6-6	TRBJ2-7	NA	TGTGCCAGCAGTTACTCGTCCGGGACTAACTACGAGCAGTACTTC	CASSYSSGTNYEQYF
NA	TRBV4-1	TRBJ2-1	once	TGCGCCAGCAGGGGGACTCCCAATGAGCAGTTCTTC	CASRGTPNEQFF
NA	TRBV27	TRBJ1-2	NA	TGTGCCAGCTCTGAGTCCGTCTTTTATGGCTACACCTTC	CASSESVFYGYTF
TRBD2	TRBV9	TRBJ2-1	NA	TGTGCCAGCAGCGCTGCGACTGGCGGGAGGAATGGTGAGCAGTTCTTC	CASSAATGGRNGEQFF
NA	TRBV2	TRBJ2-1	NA	TGTGCCAGCAGTGTTAGGGCTAGCCTCACCTCCTACAATGAGCAGTTCTTC	CASSVRASLTSYNEQFF
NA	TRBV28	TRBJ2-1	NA	TGTGCCAGCAGTTTAACCGGGATTTCCTACAATGAGCAGTTCTTC	CASSLTGISYNEQFF
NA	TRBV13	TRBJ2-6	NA	TGTGCCAGCAGCCGTCAGGGGTCCGGGGCCAACGTCCTGACTTTC	CASSRQGSGANVLTF
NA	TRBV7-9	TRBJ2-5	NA	TGTGCCAGCAGCTTAACTCCCGGCCCGTACTTC	CASSLTPGPYF
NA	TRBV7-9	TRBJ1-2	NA	TGTGCCAGCAGCTTAGACAGCCCCGGGAGGGGCTACACCTTC	CASSLDSPGRGYTF
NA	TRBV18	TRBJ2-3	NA	TGTGCCAGCTCACCTAGTCAACAACAGGGCTTCACAGATACGCAGTATTTT	CASSPSQQQGFTDTQYF
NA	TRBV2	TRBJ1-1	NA	TGTGCCAGCAGTTTGGACGGAAGTCAGAACACTGAAGCTTTCTTT	CASSLDGSQNTEAFF
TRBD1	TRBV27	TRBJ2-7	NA	TGTGCCAGCAGTTTTGGGACAGGGGGCTCTAACGAGCAGTACTTC	CASSFGTGGSNEQYF
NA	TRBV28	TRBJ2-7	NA	TGTGCCAGCGTGACGGAGGACTACTACGAGCAGTACTTC	CASVTEDYYEQYF
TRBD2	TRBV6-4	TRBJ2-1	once	TGTGCCAGCAGTGACTCGGGAGCGGGAGATGAGCAGTTCTTC	CASSDSGAGDEQFF
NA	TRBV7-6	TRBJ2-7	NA	TGTGCCAGCAGCTTAGCGGGGACTTCCAGCTACGAGCAGTACTTC	CASSLAGTSSYEQYF
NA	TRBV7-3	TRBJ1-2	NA	TGTGCCAGCAGTCCGGACGGCAACTATGGCTACACCTTC	CASSPDGNYGYTF
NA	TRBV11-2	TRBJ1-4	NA	TGTGCCAGCAGCTGGGACGGCTCTTACAACTCAGCTAATGAAAAACTGTTTTTT	CASSWDGSYNSANEKLFF
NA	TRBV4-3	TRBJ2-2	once	TGCGCCAGCAGCCAAGAAATAGCTGGGACCGGGGAGCTGTTTTTT	CASSQEIAGTGELFF
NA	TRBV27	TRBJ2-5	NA	TGTGCCAGCAGTTTTGTCAGGGGAGGCCAAGAGACCCAGTACTTC	CASSFVRGGQETQYF
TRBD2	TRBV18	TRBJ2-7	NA	TGTGCCAGCTCACCACCGGCTAGCGGGACCACCTACGAGCAGTACTTC	CASSPPASGTTYEQYF
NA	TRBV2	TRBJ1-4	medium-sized	TGTGCCAGCAGTGAAGCGGCGGAAGTCAATGAAAAACTGTTTTTT	CASSEAAEVNEKLFF
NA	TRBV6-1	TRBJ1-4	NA	TGTGCCAGCAGTGAATTTTCAGAGACTGAAAAACTGTTTTTT	CASSEFSETEKLFF
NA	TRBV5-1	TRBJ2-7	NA	TGCGCCAGCAGCTTTGGCTTAGGGACCTACGAGCAGTACTTC	CASSFGLGTYEQYF